These T cell receptor beta chains were read from a single sample in a study of OX40 agonist ivuxolimab in advanced cancers. Profiling relied on immunoSEQ multiplex PCR, and the TCRdb table lists in-frame clones only, not all of them. The sample holds tens of thousands of clones; around nine tenths are singletons and the top ten take approximately 0.38%. Sample: CD4+ or CD8+ T cells sorted from blood, taken in a trial of the OX40 agonist ivuxolimab. All receptors derive from an adult with an advanced solid tumor such as melanoma, head and neck, liver or kidney cancer. Each CDR3 is given with its conserved first and last residue.

TRBJ1-1 TRBV6-1 CASSDWGANTEAFF
TRBJ1-2 TRBV6-5 CASRDRGREGYTF
TRBJ1-3 TRBV25-1 CASSEGTGTGNTIYF
TRBJ2-3 TRBV11-2 CASSFPAISTDTQYF
TRBJ1-2 TRBV7-1 CASSTRTGGSHGYTF
TRBJ2-1 TRBV14 CASSQDITLAVYNEQFF
TRBJ1-1 TRBV14 CASSQVRGGRGEAFF
TRBJ1-3 TRBV19 CASITAGNTIYF
TRBJ2-3 TRBV30 CAWSKGLAGRSDTQYF
TRBJ1-4 TRBV5-4 CASSLGNPGAAEGGLFF